Listed below are T cell receptor beta chains from one sample, sequenced in a study of beta chain features in type 1 diabetes. The protocol was immunoSEQ multiplex PCR, while the TCRdb copy is restricted to in-frame clones and leaves out a portion. Of 600,000 to 700,000 clones detected, around an eighth appear once; the ten largest clones hold 0.02% to 0.025%. Sequenced sample: naive CD4+ T cells from blood. These TCRs come from a man in his late teens or twenties with type 1 diabetes. CDR3s include the opening cysteine and the closing phenylalanine or tryptophan. D genes are given only for firm matches. Rows give clone size only sometimes, using once, few, many, or a class for an expanded clone.

size | J | V | D | CDR3 | DNA
few | TRBJ1-5 | TRBV6-8 | TRBD1 | CARRTGTGLSNQPQHF | TGTGCCAGGCGGACAGGGACGGGTTTAAGCAATCAGCCCCAGCATTTT
- | TRBJ2-1 | TRBV30 | TRBD1 | CAWTVEGQGANEQFF | TGTGCCTGGACCGTGGAGGGTCAGGGGGCAAATGAGCAGTTCTTC
once | TRBJ1-2 | TRBV5-6 | - | CASSVPTVVGNYGYTF | TGTGCCAGCAGCGTGCCTACTGTCGTTGGCAACTATGGCTACACCTTC
- | TRBJ2-5 | TRBV5-1 | - | CASSFSNGETQYF | TGCGCCAGCAGCTTTAGTAACGGAGAGACCCAGTACTTC
- | TRBJ1-2 | TRBV29-1 | - | CSVGQLLSYGYTF | TGCAGCGTCGGACAGCTTCTATCTTATGGCTACACCTTC
- | TRBJ2-7 | TRBV30 | - | CAFDRGSYEQYF | TGTGCCTTTGATCGGGGCTCCTACGAGCAGTACTTC
- | TRBJ1-1 | TRBV30 | - | CAWTGYTEAFF | TGTGCCTGGACCGGATACACTGAAGCTTTCTTT
few | TRBJ2-3 | TRBV5-4 | TRBD1 | CASSSGTGGGADTQYF | TGTGCCAGCAGCTCCGGGACAGGGGGCGGAGCAGATACGCAGTATTTT
- | TRBJ1-5 | TRBV29-1 | - | CSVVFSTESQPQHF | TGCAGCGTTGTATTTTCTACCGAGAGTCAGCCCCAGCATTTT
few | TRBJ2-7 | TRBV7-2 | - | CASSPSAATRVVEQYF | TGTGCCAGCAGCCCAAGCGCGGCGACCCGGGTAGTCGAGCAGTACTTC
few | TRBJ2-3 | TRBV14 | - | CASSQWWAETDTQYF | TGTGCCAGCAGCCAATGGTGGGCGGAGACAGATACGCAGTATTTT
few | TRBJ1-2 | TRBV5-1 | TRBD1 | CASSPRTGRDVGYTF | TGCGCCAGCAGCCCTCGGACAGGGAGAGACGTTGGCTACACCTTC
- | TRBJ1-1 | TRBV10-3 | TRBD1 | CAISESTGGMNTEAFF | TGTGCCATCAGTGAGTCGACAGGGGGGATGAACACTGAAGCTTTCTTT
few | TRBJ2-7 | TRBV10-3 | TRBD1 | CAISVTGGYEQYF | TGTGCCATCAGTGTGACAGGGGGTTACGAGCAGTACTTC
- | TRBJ1-5 | TRBV5-1 | - | CASSLEGSNQPQHF | TGCGCCAGCAGCTTGGAGGGTAGCAATCAGCCCCAGCATTTT
few | TRBJ1-4 | TRBV7-2 | - | CASSLATKPVGGKLFF | TGTGCCAGCAGCTTAGCGACGAAACCGGTGGGGGGAAAACTGTTTTTT
- | TRBJ2-7 | TRBV7-9 | TRBD1 | CASTVTGGNEQYF | TGTGCCAGCACCGTTACAGGGGGCAACGAGCAGTACTTC
- | TRBJ2-5 | TRBV7-2 | - | CASSFAGETQYF | TGTGCCAGCAGCTTTGCAGGGGAGACCCAGTACTTC
few | TRBJ2-1 | TRBV4-1 | TRBD2 | CASSQDQGAGAYNEQFF | TGCGCCAGCAGCCAGGACCAGGGTGCGGGGGCCTACAATGAGCAGTTCTTC
few | TRBJ1-5 | TRBV6-1 | TRBD1 | CASSGTGYQNQPQHF | TGTGCCAGCAGTGGGACAGGGTATCAAAATCAGCCCCAGCATTTT
few | TRBJ2-7 | TRBV2 | - | CASSDRFEQYF | TGTGCCAGCAGTGACAGGTTCGAGCAGTACTTC
few | TRBJ1-3 | TRBV2 | TRBD1 | CASSRDSSTIYF | TGTGCCAGCAGTCGGGACAGTAGCACCATATATTTT
few | TRBJ2-1 | TRBV29-1 | - | CSVGESNEQFF | TGCAGCGTTGGAGAGAGCAATGAGCAGTTCTTC
few | TRBJ1-4 | TRBV30 | - | CAWKQGPANEKLFF | TGTGCCTGGAAGCAGGGTCCAGCAAATGAAAAACTGTTTTTT
few | TRBJ2-7 | TRBV6-1 | - | CASSGTGYEQYF | TGTGCCAGCAGTGGTACAGGCTACGAGCAGTACTTC
- | TRBJ2-7 | TRBV11-2 | TRBD2 | CASSLGLAGIYEQYF | TGTGCCAGCAGCCTCGGACTAGCGGGGATCTACGAGCAGTACTTC
few | TRBJ1-2 | TRBV5-4 | - | CASSLGGNYGYTF | TGTGCCAGCAGCTTAGGGGGGAACTATGGCTACACCTTC
- | TRBJ1-3 | TRBV7-9 | - | CASSLAGTVGNTIYF | TGTGCCAGCAGCTTGGCTGGGACCGTGGGAAACACCATATATTTT
- | TRBJ2-5 | TRBV5-6 | - | CASSLRRQETQYF | TGTGCCAGCAGCTTAAGACGGCAAGAGACCCAGTACTTC
few | TRBJ2-2 | TRBV4-1 | - | CASRAGAGELFF | TGCGCCAGCAGGGCAGGGGCCGGGGAGCTGTTTTTT
few | TRBJ2-3 | TRBV19 | - | CASSAFNRGGSDTQYF | TGTGCCAGTAGTGCCTTTAATAGGGGGGGCTCAGATACGCAGTATTTT